This entry concerns a single T cell receptor beta chain. Assay: immunoSEQ multiplex PCR; the TCRdb copy retains only in-frame clones and omits some. In the table there are about 120,000 clones, about 74% of which are singletons. This record belongs to a study of blood T cell repertoires in COVID-19. V was shortened by 3 bases and J by 8 bases, with 17 bases between the two germline ends. This CDR3 has 14 amino acids. Germline V CDR1 and CDR2: SGDLS, YYNGEE. The rearrangement uses TRBV9 and TRBJ1-2, with no clear D. The source of this sequence is a human donor in a cohort sampled during active COVID-19. The sequenced sample was peripheral blood. The CDR3 region has the DNA TGTGCCAGCAGCGACCCTAAGAGGGAAGGAGGCTACACCTTC. Protein: CASSDPKREGGYTF.